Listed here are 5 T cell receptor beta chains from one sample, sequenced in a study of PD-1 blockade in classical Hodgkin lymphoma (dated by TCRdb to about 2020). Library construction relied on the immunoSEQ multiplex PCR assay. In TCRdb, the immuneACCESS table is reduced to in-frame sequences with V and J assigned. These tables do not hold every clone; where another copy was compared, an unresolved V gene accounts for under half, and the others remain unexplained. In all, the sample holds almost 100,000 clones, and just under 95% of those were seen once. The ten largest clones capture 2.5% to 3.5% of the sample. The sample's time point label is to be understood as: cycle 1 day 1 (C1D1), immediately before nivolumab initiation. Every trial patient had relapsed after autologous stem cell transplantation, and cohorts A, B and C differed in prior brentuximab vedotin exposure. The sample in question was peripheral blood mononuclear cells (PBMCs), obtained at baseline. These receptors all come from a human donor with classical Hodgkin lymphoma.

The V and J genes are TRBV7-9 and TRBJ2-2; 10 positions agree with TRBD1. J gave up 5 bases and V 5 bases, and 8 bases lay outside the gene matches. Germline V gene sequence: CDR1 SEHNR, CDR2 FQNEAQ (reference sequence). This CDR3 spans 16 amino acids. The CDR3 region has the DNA TGTGCCAGCAGCATGCCGGGACAGGGGACAACCGGGGAGCTGTTTTTT. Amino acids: CASSMPGQGTTGELFF.

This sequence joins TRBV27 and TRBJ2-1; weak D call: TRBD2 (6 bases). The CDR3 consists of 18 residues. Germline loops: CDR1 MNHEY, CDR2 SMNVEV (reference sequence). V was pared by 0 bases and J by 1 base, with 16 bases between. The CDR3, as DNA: TGTGCCAGCAGTTTATCGGTCGGGGGTTACTTTTCCTACAATGAGCAGTTCTTC. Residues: CASSLSVGGYFSYNEQFF.

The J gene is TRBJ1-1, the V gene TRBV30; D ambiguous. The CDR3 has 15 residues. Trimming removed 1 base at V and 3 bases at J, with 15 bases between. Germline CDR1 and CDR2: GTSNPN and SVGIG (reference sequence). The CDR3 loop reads CAWSGSHSMYTEAFF. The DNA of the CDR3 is TGTGCCTGGAGTGGATCCCACTCGATGTACACTGAAGCTTTCTTT.

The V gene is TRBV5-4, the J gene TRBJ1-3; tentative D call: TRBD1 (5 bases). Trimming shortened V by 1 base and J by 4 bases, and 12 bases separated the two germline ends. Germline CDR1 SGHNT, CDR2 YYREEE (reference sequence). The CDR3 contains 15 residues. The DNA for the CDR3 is TGTGCCAGCAGCTTGCGCAGGGAGAAAGGAAACACCATATATTTT. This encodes CASSLRREKGNTIYF.

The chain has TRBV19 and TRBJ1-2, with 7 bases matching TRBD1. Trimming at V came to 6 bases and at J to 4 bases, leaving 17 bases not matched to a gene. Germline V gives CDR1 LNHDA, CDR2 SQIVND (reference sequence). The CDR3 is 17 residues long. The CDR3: CASRLIGEGQRPYGYTF. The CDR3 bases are TGTGCCAGTAGGCTGATCGGGGAGGGACAGCGGCCCTATGGCTACACCTTC. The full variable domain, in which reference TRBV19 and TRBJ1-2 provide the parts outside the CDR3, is DGGITQSPKYLFRKEGQNVTLSCEQNLNHDAMYWYRQDPGQGLRLIYYSQIVNDFQKGDIAEGYSVSREKKESFPLTVTSAQKNPTAFYLCASRLIGEGQRPYGYTFGSGTRLTVV.